One sample yielded the 8 T cell receptor beta chains listed below, sequenced in a study of cytomegalovirus exposure and HLA in healthy donors. Amplification used 60 Vbeta primers and 13 Jbeta primers. Sequenced by immunoSEQ multiplex PCR; TCRdb stores in-frame clones only, minus some. The profile shows 150,000 to 200,000 clones, approximately 71% of them singletons. Sequenced material: PBMCs. These receptors all come from a man aged 25-40 years in good health and CMV-seropositive.

This clone has just a few counts. The V gene is TRBV9, the J gene TRBJ2-1, with 7 bases identical to TRBD2. The V segment lost 3 bases and the J segment 0 bases; nucleotides outside the gene matches: 9. The germline V gene encodes CDR1 SGDLS and CDR2 YYNGEE. The CDR3 is made up of 17 amino acids. The CDR3 spells CASSGIAGLSSYNEQFF. The CDR3 DNA follows: TGTGCCAGCAGCGGCATAGCGGGTCTAAGCTCCTACAATGAGCAGTTCTTC.

This chain connects TRBV11-2 to TRBJ2-1; the match to TRBD2 covers 8 bases. The CDR3 sequence is 15 residues long. With 9 bases clipped from V and 3 bases from J, the junction kept 10 bases outside the gene matches. Germline CDR1 is SGHAT and CDR2 is FQNNGV. The CDR3 nucleotides are TGTGCCAGTCGGGGGGGGGATGGTGGCTACAATGAGCAGTTCTTC. Translating gives CASRGGDGGYNEQFF.

The chain joins TRBV7-3 to TRBJ2-1; TRBD2 agrees at 7 bases. Unmatched junction bases numbered 11, after V lost 4 bases and J lost 2 bases. The germline gives CDR1 SGHTA, CDR2 FQGTGA. The CDR3 contains 17 residues. The CDR3 here is CASSSHPPLAAYNEQFF. CDR3 coding DNA: TGTGCCAGCAGCTCCCACCCGCCCCTAGCGGCCTACAATGAGCAGTTCTTC.

This sequence joins TRBV10-3 and TRBJ2-7, with 11 bases lining up with TRBD2. CDR3 size: 17 residues. The V gene end was trimmed by 3 bases and the J gene end by 1 base; junction bases not matched to a gene: 8. Germline loops: CDR1 ENHRY, CDR2 SYGVKD. The CDR3 loop reads CAISDPPGLADSYEQYF. The DNA of the CDR3 is TGTGCCATCAGTGACCCTCCGGGACTAGCGGATTCCTACGAGCAGTACTTC.

Points on this clone: Other DNA sequences in this specimen translate into the identical CDR3. This chain links TRBV11-3 with TRBJ2-7, with D hard to call. This CDR3 comprises 13 residues. Germline CDR1 SGHNT, CDR2 YENEEA. Trimming removed 1 base from V and 5 bases from J, with 9 bases in between. CDR3 nucleotide sequence: TGTGCCAGCAGCTTAGCCGGCCGGGACGAGCAGTACTTC. This encodes CASSLAGRDEQYF.

The V gene is TRBV7-2, the J gene TRBJ2-1, with TRBD1 identical over 10 bases. The germline gives CDR1 SGHTA, CDR2 FQGNSA. The CDR3 consists of 17 residues. V lost 5 bases and J lost 6; bases outside the gene matches: 13. This chain's CDR3 is CASSPRNRDRGLNEQFF. In nucleotides, the CDR3 is TGTGCCAGCAGCCCCCGGAACCGGGACAGGGGTCTCAATGAGCAGTTCTTC.

V is TRBV4-1 and J is TRBJ1-1; no definite D call. The V gene lost 4 bases and the J gene lost 0 bases, with 9 bases spanning the gap. The CDR3 contains 14 residues. Looked up from germline, CDR1 is MGHRA and CDR2 is YSYEKL. The CDR3 protein is CASSPPGVNTEAFF. The CDR3 DNA follows: TGCGCCAGCAGCCCCCCGGGTGTGAACACTGAAGCTTTCTTT.

This clone was counted only a few times. The rearrangement joins TRBV7-9 to TRBJ1-2, with D unresolved. Germline V gene lookup returns CDR1 SEHNR and CDR2 FQNEAQ (reference sequence). The CDR3 has 13 amino acids. V was pared by 5 bases and J by 4 bases, with 11 bases between. This CDR3 is CASSPRTLYGYTF. The CDR3 DNA reads as TGTGCCAGCAGCCCCAGGACTCTCTATGGCTACACCTTC.